This TCR beta chain was sequenced during a study of T cell repertoires in cytomegalovirus infection. Study-wide context: The public TCR beta signatures pointed to both CMV infection and matching HLA type. Notes on the study in general: Dominating the ex vivo response were TCR beta clonotypes that were CMV-specific and HLA-C-restricted.

Trimming removed 4 bases from V and 2 bases from J, with 3 bases in between. The CDR3 has 11 amino acids. Germline V lookup: CDR1 MNHEY, CDR2 SVGEGT. Remarks on this clonotype: Its antigen remains unidentified. The missing conserved phenylalanine or tryptophan at the end of this CDR3 makes a read error likely.

TCRdb re-called the reads through MiXCR, storing one row per CDR3 protein. The sample holds about 740,000 distinct CDR3 sequences; roughly 35% are singletons and the top ten take 2.8%. This rearrangement joins TRBV6-2 or TRBV6-3 to TRBJ2-7; D is undetermined. The source is a human donor in good health (CMV status not recorded). Some clones in this sample may be carry-over from other donors' samples. The material sequenced was PBMCs. The CDR3 here is CASSSPYEQYL. The CDR3 nucleotides read TGTGCCAGCAGTTCCCCCTACGAGCAGTACTTA.